These 18 T cell receptor beta chains originate from one sample sequenced in a study of molecular identifiers for immune sequencing clone quantification. TCRdb recomputed calls from the PCR reads with MiXCR, one row per CDR3 protein. The sample holds about half a million distinct CDR3 sequences, 20% to 25% seen once. The sample consisted of naive CD8+ T cells from blood, with Jurkat cell RNA spiked in. Indicated subset: FACS-sorted CD8+CD4-CCR7+CD45RA+ naive T cells. Receptors were obtained from a human donor in good health. Some libraries in this study had Jurkat cell RNA spiked in.

In its sample, this clonotype was seen many times. The rearrangement links TRBV5-4 to TRBJ2-1; 10 positions match TRBD1. This CDR3 is built from 17 residues. Germline V gene data show CDR1 as SGHNT and CDR2 as YYREEE (reference sequence). With V trimmed by 2 bases and J by 3 bases, 8 bases remained unmatched. CDR3 sequence (DNA): TGTGCCAGCAGCTTTGAGGGACAGGGGAAGGACTACAATGAGCAGTTCTTC. Amino acids: CASSFEGQGKDYNEQFF. The full variable domain, with the rest looked up from reference TRBV5-4 and TRBJ2-1, is ETGVTQSPTHLIKTRGQQVTLRCSSQSGHNTVSWYQQALGQGPQFIFQYYREEENGRGNFPPRFSGLQFPNYSSELNVNALELDDSALYLCASSFEGQGKDYNEQFFGPGTRLTVL.

As concerns this clonotype: Mismatch with germline at one junction end may stem from a read error. This rearrangement joins TRBV15 to TRBJ2-2; no reliable D call. Germline CDR1 reads LNHNV; CDR2 reads YYDKDF (reference sequence). The CDR3 spans 16 residues. CDR3 DNA sequence: TGTGCCGCCAGCAGAGAAGCCTACCGAATGGACGGGGAGCTGTTTTTT. Protein sequence: CAASREAYRMDGELFF.

V is TRBV27 and J is TRBJ2-1; D might be TRBD2 (7 bases). V gave up 2 bases and J gave up 3 bases, with 8 bases separating them. Germline V gives CDR1 MNHEY, CDR2 SMNVEV (reference sequence). The CDR3 runs to 14 residues. Here the CDR3 reads CASSLRGGYNEQFF. The CDR3 DNA follows: TGTGCCAGCAGTTTAAGGGGGGGCTACAATGAGCAGTTCTTC.

This clonotype was recorded many times. The chain links TRBV20-1 to TRBJ1-4; a weak D match, TRBD1 (5 bases). Trimming shortened V by 0 bases and J by 5 bases, and 7 bases separated the two germline ends. Germline-derived CDR1 and CDR2 are DFQATT and SNEGSKA (reference sequence). This CDR3 has 13 residues. This chain's CDR3 is CSARDRENEKLFF. In DNA form, the CDR3 reads TGCAGTGCTAGAGACAGGGAAAATGAAAAACTGTTTTTT.

This clonotype showed up many times. This chain uses TRBV20-1 with TRBJ2-5; tentatively, D is TRBD2 (5 bases). The V and J ends lost 2 bases and 4 bases respectively, with 11 bases between them. The CDR3 totals 13 residues. Germline V gives CDR1 DFQATT, CDR2 SNEGSKA (reference sequence). The CDR3 here is CSARFHRGETQYF. The CDR3 bases are TGCAGTGCTAGATTCCATCGGGGAGAGACCCAGTACTTC.

In its sample, this clonotype was seen many times. The chain combines TRBV6-2 or TRBV6-3 with TRBJ1-5; 10 nucleotides align to TRBD1. The CDR3 runs to 17 residues. V gave up 5 bases and J gave up 2 bases; unmatched junction bases: 9. In germline, CDR1 is MNHEY, CDR2 SVGEGT. In DNA, the CDR3 is TGTGCCAGCAGTCGACTGACAGGGGGCCGCGGCAATCAGCCCCAGCATTTT. The encoded protein is CASSRLTGGRGNQPQHF.

For this clonotype: A much more abundant neighbour one base away suggests this may be a read error. The chain combines TRBV4-3 with TRBJ2-7, with TRBD1 matching over 9 bases. In germline, CDR1 is LGHNA, CDR2 YSLEER. The CDR3 contains 14 residues. The CDR3 nucleotides read TGCGCCAGCAGCCAGGACAGGGGATACTACGGGCAGTACTTC. Translating it yields CASSQDRGYYGQYF.

V usage is TRBV27 and J usage is TRBJ2-7, with 8 bases aligning to TRBD1. The germline V gene has CDR1 MNHEY and CDR2 SMNVEV (reference sequence). V dropped 5 bases and J dropped 2; count of bases not matched to a gene: 8. CDR3 length: 15 residues. The CDR3: CASSLGTGDPYEQYF. CDR3 coding DNA: TGTGCCAGCAGTCTCGGGACAGGCGACCCCTACGAGCAGTACTTC.

This clonotype was found a few times. This chain uses TRBV19 with TRBJ2-2, with D possibly matching TRBD1 (5 bases). The V end was cut by 9 bases, the J end by 7 bases, with 9 bases between. Germline CDR1 and CDR2: LNHDA and SQIVND (reference sequence). The CDR3 runs to 11 residues. The CDR3 here is CASRVNGELFF. DNA of the CDR3: TGTGCCAGCAGGGTGAACGGGGAGCTGTTTTTT.

This clonotype was observed a handful of times. The V and J genes are TRBV24-1 and TRBJ1-5, with D unresolved. Trimming took off 4 bases at V and 4 bases at J, with 10 bases between the two ends. CDR3 length equals 14 residues. Germline V gene sequence: CDR1 KGHDR, CDR2 SFDVKD. The chain's CDR3 is CATSEAGKNQPQHF. The CDR3, as DNA: TGTGCCACCAGTGAAGCCGGGAAAAATCAGCCCCAGCATTTT.

This clonotype was seen a few times. This chain connects TRBV7-9 to TRBJ2-7; D remains ambiguous. V was clipped by 5 bases and J by 4 bases, with 12 bases between them. The germline V gene encodes CDR1 SEHNR and CDR2 FQNEAQ (reference sequence). The CDR3 contains 13 residues. This CDR3 is CASSPGMSYEQYF. In DNA form, the CDR3 reads TGTGCCAGCAGCCCCGGCATGAGTTACGAGCAGTACTTC.

This clonotype was counted at least ten times. CDR3 bases: TGTGCCAGCAGACCCCAGGGACTAGCCGGTACACCTTATTTT. Encoded protein: CASRPQGLAGTPYF. The chain recombines TRBV5-4 with TRBJ2-3, with 9 bases fitting TRBD2. Looked up from germline, CDR1 is SGHNT and CDR2 is YYREEE (reference sequence). Germline trimming cut 5 bases from V and 15 bases from J; bases unmatched to any gene: 16. This CDR3 spans 14 amino acids.

This clonotype occurred a few times. The CDR3: CSALWTSSFSYEQYF. The CDR3 coding sequence is TGCAGTGCCCTGTGGACTAGTAGCTTCTCCTACGAGCAGTACTTC. The genes are TRBV20-1 and TRBJ2-7, with TRBD2 matching 7 bases. The length of the CDR3 is 15 residues. V lost 6 bases and J lost 0; bases outside the gene matches: 11. The germline V gene encodes CDR1 DFQATT and CDR2 SNEGSKA (reference sequence).

This clonotype was found once. A much larger clone differs from this one at a single base, so this may be a read error. The J gene is TRBJ2-3, the V gene TRBV28, with a weak D call TRBD2 (5 bases). CDR1 is MDHEN, CDR2 SYDVKM, per germline. The CDR3 loop spans 17 amino acids. The V gene lost 2 bases and the J gene lost 1 base, with 16 bases spanning the gap. CDR3 loop: CASSLLKEARGTDTQYF. CDR3 nucleotide sequence: TGTGCCAGCAGTTTACTAAAGGAGGCGCGGGGCACAGATACGCAGTATTTT.

The rearrangement uses TRBV7-9 and TRBJ2-4; TRBD1 matches 7 bases. V lost 5 bases, J lost 3 bases, and 7 bases stayed unmatched. Germline lookup yields CDR1 SEHNR and CDR2 FQNEAQ (reference sequence). The CDR3 has 15 residues. CDR3: CASSETGDVKNIQYF. For the CDR3, the DNA is TGTGCCAGCAGCGAAACAGGGGACGTCAAAAACATTCAGTACTTC.

V usage is TRBV10-2 and J usage is TRBJ2-1; 8 nucleotides match TRBD1. The CDR3 is 13 amino acids. Germline trimming cut 10 bases from V and 3 bases from J; bases unmatched to any gene: 5. Germline loops: CDR1 WSHSY, CDR2 SAAADI. The CDR3 sequence is CATGTGDYNEQFF. The CDR3 nucleotides are TGCGCCACCGGGACAGGAGACTACAATGAGCAGTTCTTC.

The chain employs TRBV9 and TRBJ1-1, with D possibly being TRBD1 (5 bases). Germline V lookup: CDR1 SGDLS, CDR2 YYNGEE. The CDR3 spans 14 residues. The germline V and J ends were trimmed by 0 bases and 7 bases, with 13 bases remaining between them. CDR3 in DNA: TGTGCCAGCAGCGTAGAGGGAGGGCAGGGTGAAGCTTTCTTT. The encoded protein is CASSVEGGQGEAFF.

This clonotype occurred many times. The chain links TRBV7-9 to TRBJ2-3; the D is unclear. Per germline, CDR1 SEHNR and CDR2 FQNEAQ (reference sequence). This CDR3 comprises 14 residues. V gave up 5 bases and J gave up 3 bases, with 12 bases separating them. CDR3 residues: CASSPLLETDTQYF. For the CDR3, the DNA is TGTGCCAGCAGCCCCCTCTTGGAGACAGATACGCAGTATTTT.